This is a list of T cell receptor beta chains from one sample in a study of cytomegalovirus exposure and HLA in healthy donors. TCRdb's table, derived via immunoSEQ multiplex PCR, lists solely in-frame clones and lacks some. This sample has about 180,000 clones; about four fifths occur once, and the top ten carry roughly 4.9%. Sequencing used PBMCs. These receptors all stem from a woman aged 18-35 years in good health and CMV-seropositive. Both conserved end residues are part of each CDR3. D genes are given only for firm matches. Clone size appears in some rows only: once, few, many, or a class for an expanded clone.

abundance	v_gene	j_gene	d_gene	CDR3aa	CDR3nt
.	TRBV11-1	TRBJ2-5	.	CASSKTRGWWQETQYF	TGTGCCAGCAGCAAGACCCGCGGGTGGTGGCAAGAGACCCAGTACTTC
medium-sized	TRBV7-6	TRBJ2-5	TRBD1	CASSLGLIGAGQGQETQYF	TGTGCCAGCAGCTTAGGTCTCATTGGCGCGGGACAGGGACAAGAGACCCAGTACTTC
.	TRBV5-1	TRBJ1-3	.	CASSDTRDSGNTIYF	TGCGCCAGCAGCGACACCCGGGACTCTGGAAACACCATATATTTT
.	TRBV6-5	TRBJ2-1	TRBD1	CASSYSGQGGWFF	TGTGCCAGCAGTTACTCCGGACAGGGGGGGTGGTTCTTC
.	TRBV6-6	TRBJ2-2	.	CASSYSIYPAGELFF	TGTGCCAGCAGTTACTCGATCTATCCCGCCGGGGAGCTGTTTTTT
.	TRBV5-1	TRBJ1-2	.	CASSPRTETNGYTF	TGCGCCAGCAGCCCTCGGACAGAAACAAATGGCTACACCTTC
.	TRBV2	TRBJ2-1	.	CASSVPGYNEQFF	TGTGCCAGCAGTGTACCGGGCTACAATGAGCAGTTCTTC
.	TRBV10-3	TRBJ1-1	.	CASGGPEAFF	TGTGCCAGTGGAGGACCTGAAGCTTTCTTT
.	TRBV28	TRBJ2-1	.	CASSPPRDEQFF	TGTGCCAGCAGTCCACCCAGGGATGAGCAGTTCTTC
few	TRBV7-8	TRBJ2-1	TRBD2	CASSLVLAGGPSGNEQFF	TGTGCCAGCAGCTTAGTTCTAGCGGGGGGGCCTTCGGGCAATGAGCAGTTCTTC
.	TRBV6-5	TRBJ1-2	TRBD1	CASSPRDSTFYGYTF	TGTGCCAGCAGCCCCCGGGACAGCACGTTCTATGGCTACACCTTC
.	TRBV5-4	TRBJ2-6	.	CASSFEAGSGANVLTF	TGTGCCAGCAGCTTCGAGGCAGGGTCTGGGGCCAACGTCCTGACTTTC
.	TRBV4-3	TRBJ1-4	.	CASSQELGDEKLFF	TGCGCCAGCAGCCAAGAATTGGGCGATGAAAAACTGTTTTTT
once	TRBV28	TRBJ2-1	.	CATRQSSYNEQFF	TGTGCCACCCGACAGAGCTCCTACAATGAGCAGTTCTTC
.	TRBV28	TRBJ2-7	.	CASRSYEQYF	TGTGCCAGCAGATCTTACGAGCAGTACTTC
once	TRBV5-1	TRBJ2-7	.	CASSLAPNEQYF	TGCGCCAGCAGCTTGGCCCCCAACGAGCAGTACTTC
.	TRBV5-4	TRBJ2-7	TRBD2	CASSLDRGGSYEQYF	TGTGCCAGCAGCTTGGATCGCGGGGGCTCCTACGAGCAGTACTTC
.	TRBV27	TRBJ1-2	TRBD1	CASRTGFGYTF	TGTGCCAGCAGGACAGGGTTTGGCTACACCTTC
.	TRBV11-2	TRBJ2-2	.	CASSTPGELFF	TGTGCCAGCAGCACTCCCGGGGAGCTGTTTTTT
.	TRBV18	TRBJ1-1	.	CASSPSTGTEAFF	TGTGCCAGCTCACCATCTACAGGGACTGAAGCTTTCTTT
once	TRBV11-2	TRBJ2-3	TRBD2	CASSLRGGGIPPDTQYF	TGTGCCAGCAGCTTAAGGGGCGGGGGGATACCTCCAGATACGCAGTATTTT
.	TRBV9	TRBJ2-3	TRBD2	CASSVGTSGGVFTDTQYF	TGTGCCAGCAGCGTAGGGACTAGCGGGGGCGTTTTCACAGATACGCAGTATTTT
.	TRBV5-1	TRBJ1-1	.	CASSLARGMNTEAFF	TGCGCCAGCAGCTTGGCTAGGGGGATGAACACTGAAGCTTTCTTT
.	TRBV27	TRBJ2-1	.	CASSLYIYNEQFF	TGTGCCAGCAGTTTATACATCTACAATGAGCAGTTCTTC
.	TRBV23-1	TRBJ2-5	TRBD1	CASSPPGQRYF	TGCGCCAGCAGTCCTCCGGGACAGAGGTACTTC
.	TRBV5-1	TRBJ2-5	.	CASSLVGAETQYF	TGCGCCAGCAGCTTGGTAGGGGCTGAGACCCAGTACTTC
.	TRBV19	TRBJ2-5	.	CASSIAGWKTQYF	TGTGCCAGTAGTATTGCGGGGTGGAAGACCCAGTACTTC
.	TRBV9	TRBJ2-5	.	CASSVGSYQETQYF	TGTGCCAGCAGCGTCGGGTCTTACCAAGAGACCCAGTACTTC
.	TRBV29-1	TRBJ1-2	.	CSVEGKSYTF	TGCAGCGTTGAGGGCAAAAGCTACACCTTC
.	TRBV19	TRBJ2-5	.	CASSPPPGVGLETQYF	TGTGCCAGTAGCCCCCCGCCGGGGGTTGGGCTAGAGACCCAGTACTTC
.	TRBV6-1	TRBJ2-7	.	CASSEIQVGEQYF	TGTGCCAGCAGTGAGATCCAGGTCGGCGAGCAGTACTTC
.	TRBV7-2	TRBJ2-4	TRBD2	CASSLWVAGDKNIQYF	TGTGCCAGCAGCTTATGGGTAGCGGGGGACAAAAACATTCAGTACTTC
.	TRBV5-6	TRBJ1-5	.	CASSPGYGETQPQHF	TGTGCCAGCAGCCCTGGGTACGGGGAGACCCAGCCCCAGCATTTT
.	TRBV5-4	TRBJ2-5	TRBD2	CASNPTGAGGPETQYF	TGTGCCAGCAACCCAACAGGAGCGGGGGGCCCAGAGACCCAGTACTTC
.	TRBV5-4	TRBJ1-2	.	CASSPTRDIHGYTF	TGTGCCAGCAGCCCCACCCGGGACATCCATGGCTACACCTTC
.	TRBV6-6	TRBJ2-3	TRBD2	CASSLGLAGTDTQYF	TGTGCCAGCAGCCTGGGACTAGCGGGCACAGATACGCAGTATTTT
.	TRBV7-8	TRBJ1-5	TRBD1	CASSQATGNSNQPQHF	TGTGCCAGCAGCCAAGCGACAGGGAATAGCAATCAGCCCCAGCATTTT
.	TRBV28	TRBJ2-4	.	CASSFRGFAAKNIQYF	TGTGCCAGCAGTTTTCGAGGGTTCGCAGCCAAAAACATTCAGTACTTC
.	TRBV18	TRBJ2-1	TRBD2	CASSPSGGPQFF	TGTGCCAGCTCCCCTAGCGGGGGCCCCCAGTTCTTC
few	TRBV5-6	TRBJ2-7	.	CASSLELVNEQYF	TGTGCCAGCAGCTTGGAGCTTGTGAACGAGCAGTACTTC
.	TRBV5-1	TRBJ2-3	TRBD2	CASSWGLLPDTQYF	TGCGCCAGCAGCTGGGGACTATTACCAGATACGCAGTATTTT
.	TRBV27	TRBJ2-1	.	CASSLGTEQFF	TGTGCCAGCTCTCTCGGGACAGAGCAGTTCTTC
.	TRBV7-9	TRBJ2-7	TRBD1	CASSRTGESYEQYF	TGTGCCAGCAGCCGGACAGGGGAGTCCTACGAGCAGTACTTC
.	TRBV4-2	TRBJ2-3	TRBD2	CASSQETRGGINTDTQYF	TGTGCCAGCAGCCAAGAGACCCGGGGGGGGATTAACACAGATACGCAGTATTTT
few	TRBV5-1	TRBJ2-4	TRBD1	CASSLEGTEQKNIQYF	TGCGCCAGCAGCTTGGAAGGGACAGAGCAAAAAAACATTCAGTACTTC
.	TRBV6-4	TRBJ1-1	.	CASREGALNTEAFF	TGTGCCAGCCGGGAGGGAGCGTTGAACACTGAAGCTTTCTTT
.	TRBV7-9	TRBJ1-4	.	CASSLDRNEKLFF	TGTGCCAGCAGCTTAGACAGAAATGAAAAACTGTTTTTT
.	TRBV5-1	TRBJ2-3	TRBD2	CASSSGGGLPSTDTQYF	TGCGCCAGCAGCTCCGGTGGGGGACTACCTAGCACAGATACGCAGTATTTT
few	TRBV12-2	TRBJ1-2	.	CASRLARRGSRYGYTF	TGTGCAAGTCGCTTAGCGCGTAGAGGGTCAAGATATGGCTACACCTTC
.	TRBV6-5	TRBJ1-6	.	CASNPRDNYNSPLHF	TGTGCCAGCAACCCCCGGGACAACTATAATTCACCCCTCCACTTT
.	TRBV10-1	TRBJ2-1	TRBD2	CASSEKLAGVYNEQFF	TGCGCCAGCAGCGAAAAACTAGCGGGGGTTTACAATGAGCAGTTCTTC
.	TRBV2	TRBJ2-7	.	CASIPYDHRDSINYEQYF	TGTGCCAGCATCCCATACGACCACCGGGACTCAATCAACTACGAGCAGTACTTC
.	TRBV4-1	TRBJ1-5	.	CASSQEGAGFQPQHF	TGCGCCAGCAGCCAAGAAGGGGCAGGGTTCCAGCCCCAGCATTTT
.	TRBV19	TRBJ1-4	.	CASASPPGHRLTNEKLFF	TGTGCCAGCGCATCACCCCCGGGACATCGCCTAACTAATGAAAAACTGTTTTTT